The TCR beta chain under discussion was sequenced for a study of T cell responses to AZD1222 COVID-19 vaccine. Study-wide points: None of the repertoires were sampled until the peak T cell response had passed.

The V end lost 3 bases, the J end lost 0 bases, and 21 bases lay between the germline ends. The CDR3 runs to 18 residues. CDR1 is LNHDA and CDR2 is SQIVND in the germline V gene (reference sequence). As concerns this clone: The antigen is undetermined.

Only in-frame clones appear in the TCRdb table, and some are missing; sequencing was by immunoSEQ multiplex PCR. The sample holds roughly 140,000 clones, 80% to 95% seen once. This chain connects TRBV19 to TRBJ2-7; D is possibly TRBD1 or TRBD2 (6 bases each). The sequence came from an adult in good health. The starting material was peripheral blood, obtained on day 0 of AZD1222 vaccination. CDR3 in DNA: TGTGCCAGTAGTATGAGGGGGGCGGGCAGTTCCGCCTCCTACGAGCAGTACTTC. Residues: CASSMRGAGSSASYEQYF.